These 26 T cell receptor beta chains originate from one sample sequenced in a study of identical twins. One entry per CDR3 protein, called by TCRdb with MiXCR from the 5' RACE reads. The sample holds around 340,000 distinct CDR3 sequences, 10% to 15% seen once. These data were likewise used in another study, on yellow fever vaccine responses in identical twins.

Sequencing input: CD8+ T cells sorted from blood. The receptor set was obtained from a woman aged 18-35 years in good health.

This clonotype was observed a handful of times. The genes are TRBV7-8 and TRBJ2-2; 8 bases match TRBD2. Germline assignment: CDR1 SGHVS and CDR2 FQNEAQ. Losses at the gene ends were 3 bases for V and 5 bases for J; bases not matched to a gene: 8. This CDR3 region has 16 residues. The chain's CDR3 is CASSLRSGGPTGELFF. CDR3 coding DNA: TGTGCCAGCAGCTTGAGAAGCGGGGGACCTACCGGGGAGCTGTTTTTT.

This clonotype appeared a few times. This chain uses TRBV28 with TRBJ2-7, with a tentative D call TRBD2 (5 bases). V was cut by 4 bases and J by 3 bases, with 19 bases left in between. CDR3 length: 16 amino acids. Germline V lookup: CDR1 MDHEN, CDR2 SYDVKM. This CDR3 reads CASSSLFFNEGYEQYF. The CDR3 region has the DNA TGTGCCAGCAGTTCTTTATTTTTTAATGAGGGCTACGAGCAGTACTTC.

The chain is built from TRBV2 and TRBJ2-7; no definite D call. In germline, CDR1 is SNHLY, CDR2 FYNNEI. V was shortened by 1 base and J by 0 bases, with 10 bases between the two germline ends. The CDR3 sequence is 15 residues long. The CDR3 loop is CASSEELMSSYEQYV. Here the CDR3 DNA reads TGTGCCAGCAGTGAAGAGCTGATGAGCTCCTACGAGCAGTACGTC.

This clonotype has only a few counts. The chain is built from TRBV27 and TRBJ2-7, with 9 nucleotides matching TRBD2. V gave up 5 bases and J gave up 7 bases; unmatched junction bases: 9. The CDR3 extends over 14 amino acids. From germline, CDR1 is MNHEY and CDR2 SMNVEV (reference sequence). CDR3 in amino acids: CASSPGRLAEEQYF. CDR3 DNA sequence: TGTGCCAGCAGTCCCGGGCGACTAGCGGAGGAGCAGTACTTC.

The table lists this clonotype with many counts. The rearrangement links TRBV3-1 to TRBJ2-7; no firm D call. Germline CDR1 LGHDT, CDR2 YNNKEL (reference sequence). There are 13 residues in the CDR3. The ends were cut back, 4 bases at V and 4 bases at J, with 11 bases in the middle. The CDR3 sequence: CASSLRRSYEQYF. CDR3 DNA sequence: TGTGCCAGCAGCCTCCGGCGGAGTTACGAGCAGTACTTC.

This clonotype was seen a handful of times. This rearrangement joins TRBV6-1 to TRBJ2-1, with 10 bases identical to TRBD2. The CDR3 extends over 16 amino acids. J lost 4 bases, V lost 6 bases, and 9 bases had no gene match. CDR1 is MNHNS, CDR2 SASEGT, per germline. In DNA form, the CDR3 reads TGTGCCAGCAGAGATAATAGCGGGAGGCCTTACAATGAGCAGTTCTTC. It is translated as CASRDNSGRPYNEQFF.

This rearrangement joins TRBV9 to TRBJ2-6; maybe TRBD2 (6 bases). Trimming took off 4 bases at V and 3 bases at J, with 11 bases between the two ends. This CDR3 contains 15 residues. The germline gives CDR1 SGDLS, CDR2 YYNGEE. The CDR3 nucleotides are TGTGCCAGCAGCCCCGGGACTCTTGGGGCCAACGTCCTGACTTTC. It translates to CASSPGTLGANVLTF.

The chain combines TRBV7-8 with TRBJ2-2, with 8 bases lining up with TRBD1. Trimming cost V 8 bases and J 4 bases; bases outside gene matches: 9. This CDR3 has 15 residues. In germline, CDR1 is SGHVS, CDR2 FQNEAQ. The CDR3 loop reads CASEGQGASTGELFF. DNA for the CDR3: TGTGCCAGCGAAGGGCAGGGGGCATCCACCGGGGAGCTGTTTTTT.

This clonotype was counted between two and nine times. This sequence joins TRBV9 and TRBJ2-5; TRBD2 agrees at 7 bases. Trimming cost V 4 bases and J 2 bases; bases outside gene matches: 14. The germline CDR1 and CDR2 sequences are SGDLS and YYNGEE. The length of the CDR3 is 17 residues. The CDR3 sequence is CASSPQAGRTRQETQYF. DNA for the CDR3: TGTGCCAGCAGCCCACAAGCCGGGAGGACCCGACAAGAGACCCAGTACTTC.

This chain's CDR3 is CASSLRAQETQYF. The CDR3 nucleotides read TGTGCCAGCAGCTTGAGGGCCCAAGAGACCCAGTACTTC. The chain employs TRBV7-3 and TRBJ2-5; a possible D gene is TRBD2 (5 bases). V lost 3 bases and J lost 1, with 6 bases in between. The length of the CDR3 is 13 residues. Germline assignment: CDR1 SGHTA and CDR2 FQGTGA.

The rearrangement joins TRBV11-1 to TRBJ1-2; D gene uncertain. This CDR3 comprises 13 residues. Between the trimmed V and J ends, which lost 0 bases and 8 bases, there was a span of 10 bases. CDR1 SGHAT and CDR2 FQDESV come from the germline V gene (reference sequence). For the CDR3, the DNA is TGTGCCAGCAGCTTAGCCAGAAAGGAGGGCTACACCTTC. This gives the protein CASSLARKEGYTF.

For this clonotype: A read error may explain this, as a much larger clone is one base away. The chain combines TRBV7-6 with TRBJ2-7; 7 positions agree with TRBD1. The CDR3 spans 14 residues. Germline CDR1 reads SGHVS; CDR2 reads FNYEAQ. In nucleotides, the CDR3 is TGTGCCTGCAGCTCCCGACAGGGTAGATACGAGCAGTACTTC. Amino acid sequence: CACSSRQGRYEQYF.

The table lists this clonotype with a few counts. V and J are TRBV27 and TRBJ2-4; 12 nucleotides align to TRBD1. The CDR3 extends over 17 amino acids. With 5 bases clipped from V and 3 bases from J, the junction kept 8 bases outside the gene matches. The germline gives CDR1 MNHEY, CDR2 SMNVEV (reference sequence). CDR3 protein: CASSTRDRGPGKNIQYF. The CDR3 DNA reads as TGTGCCAGCAGTACCAGGGACAGGGGGCCTGGCAAAAACATTCAGTACTTC.

J is TRBJ1-1 and V is TRBV5-5; D uncertain. The CDR3 loop spans 14 amino acids. Germline CDR1 SGHKS, CDR2 YYEKEE (reference sequence). Trimming left V 2 bases short and J 1 base short, with 9 bases between. CDR3 DNA sequence: TGTGCCAGCAGCTTATCTGTTGAGAACACTGAAGCTTTCTTT. Protein product: CASSLSVENTEAFF.

In this sample, this clonotype turned up a few times. J is TRBJ2-2 and V is TRBV10-2, with no clear D. Trimming pared 7 bases from V and 9 bases from J, leaving 18 bases between. Germline V CDR1 and CDR2: WSHSY, SAAADI. The CDR3 runs 14 residues. The CDR3 is CASISLGNTRELFF. The CDR3 coding sequence is TGCGCCAGCATTAGCTTGGGGAATACCAGGGAGCTGTTTTTT.

This chain joins TRBV24-1 and TRBJ1-2; D is ambiguous. CDR1 and CDR2 (germline): KGHDR, SFDVKD. The V end lost 4 bases, the J end lost 4 bases, and 6 bases lay between the germline ends. The CDR3 length is 12 residues. DNA for the CDR3: TGTGCCACCAGTGACGGTCCCTATGGCTACACCTTC. It translates to CATSDGPYGYTF.

This clonotype was counted many times. The rearrangement joins TRBV5-6 to TRBJ1-5; D uncertain. Trimming took off 3 bases at V and 9 bases at J, with 10 bases between the two ends. Germline V gene lookup returns CDR1 SGHDT and CDR2 YYEEEE. The CDR3 extends over 12 amino acids. For the CDR3, the DNA is TGTGCCAGCAGCTCTCTAGATGGGCCCCAGCATTTT. Its protein product is CASSSLDGPQHF.

The rearrangement uses TRBV11-2 and TRBJ2-5; 7 nucleotides match TRBD1. Trimming cost V 1 base and J 9 bases; bases outside gene matches: 17. Germline V gene data show CDR1 as SGHAT and CDR2 as FQNNGV. The CDR3 consists of 17 residues. The CDR3 loop is CASSLGVPGQPERPQYF. Here the CDR3 DNA reads TGTGCCAGCAGCTTAGGGGTCCCGGGACAGCCCGAAAGGCCCCAGTACTTC. Full variable domain (rest looked up from reference TRBV11-2 and TRBJ2-5): EAGVAQSPRYKIIEKRQSVAFWCNPISGHATLYWYQQILGQGPKLLIQFQNNGVVDDSQLPKDRFSAERLKGVDSTLKIQPAKLEDSAVYLCASSLGVPGQPERPQYFGPGTRLLVL.

This clonotype came up a few times. V is TRBV29-1 and J is TRBJ1-4, with 7 bases fitting TRBD1. The CDR3 has 13 amino acids. J lost 7 bases, V lost 5 bases, and 7 bases had no gene match. Looked up from germline, CDR1 is SQVTM and CDR2 is ANQGSEA. In DNA, the CDR3 is TGCAGCGTTCTGCAGGGGGATTCTGAAAAACTGTTTTTT. Protein sequence: CSVLQGDSEKLFF. Based on the CDR3 plus reference TRBV29-1 and TRBJ1-4, the full variable domain is SAVISQKPSRDICQRGTSLTIQCQVDSQVTMMFWYRQQPGQSLTLIATANQGSEATYESGFVIDKFPISRPNLTFSTLTVSNMSPEDSSIYLCSVLQGDSEKLFFGSGTQLSVL.

The gene calls are TRBV27 and TRBJ2-7; 7 nucleotides agree with TRBD1. The germline V gene has CDR1 MNHEY and CDR2 SMNVEV (reference sequence). Trimming took 3 bases from V and 3 from J; bases not matched to a gene: 14. This CDR3 has 17 residues. This CDR3 reads CASSLGQIDPIFYEQYV. The CDR3 nucleotides are TGTGCCAGCAGTTTGGGACAGATCGATCCTATTTTCTACGAGCAGTACGTC.

This clonotype was recorded at least ten times. The chain couples TRBV10-2 to TRBJ1-4; no clear D gene. V was shortened by 2 bases and J by 0 bases, with 19 bases between the two germline ends. This CDR3 has 19 amino acids. Looked up from germline, CDR1 is WSHSY and CDR2 is SAAADI. The CDR3, as DNA: TGCGCCAGCAGTGAGGCCGCTGGGTTCGGGATTGCAACTAATGAAAAACTGTTTTTT. It translates to CASSEAAGFGIATNEKLFF.

This clonotype was detected many times. The chain couples TRBV4-1 to TRBJ2-2, with 7 bases matching TRBD2. J was trimmed by 6 bases and V by 4 bases; bases with no gene match: 8. CDR1 and CDR2 from the germline V gene are MGHRA and YSYEKL. The CDR3 has 15 residues. As DNA, the CDR3 is TGCGCCAGCAGCCCCCGGGGTAGCGGGTCCGGGGAGCTGTTTTTT. It codes for CASSPRGSGSGELFF.

This clonotype has a handful of counts. The chain joins TRBV12-3 or TRBV12-4 to TRBJ2-7; TRBD2 aligns across 13 bases. CDR3 size: 16 residues. V lost 0 bases and J lost 1; bases outside the gene matches: 0. CDR3 bases: TGTGCCAGCAGTTTAGCGGGACTAGCGGGGTCCTACGAGCAGTACTTC. Protein: CASSLAGLAGSYEQYF.

The rearrangement uses TRBV6-4 and TRBJ2-1; the D gene is possibly TRBD2 (6 bases). The CDR3 length is 15 residues. Per the germline V gene, CDR1 is MRHNA and CDR2 is SNTAGT. Trimming took off 0 bases at V and 2 bases at J, with 8 bases between the two ends. The CDR3 DNA reads TGTGCCAGCAGTGACTCTGCGGGACCCTACAATGAGCAGTTCTTC. Its translation: CASSDSAGPYNEQFF.

This clonotype was counted only a few times. The CDR3 region is CASSLVGSNQPQHF. The CDR3 DNA reads TGTGCCAGCAGCTTAGTGGGGAGTAATCAGCCCCAGCATTTT. This chain connects TRBV7-9 to TRBJ1-5; D not resolved. The CDR3 runs 14 residues. Germline CDR1 SEHNR, CDR2 FQNEAQ (reference sequence). Between the trimmed V and J ends, which lost 1 base and 4 bases, there was a span of 8 bases.

The chain is built from TRBV11-2 and TRBJ2-7; possibly TRBD2 for D (6 bases). The CDR3 runs to 14 residues. The germline V and J ends were trimmed by 5 bases and 6 bases, with 17 bases remaining between them. The germline V gene encodes CDR1 SGHAT and CDR2 FQNNGV. CDR3 loop: CASSQAAEGSEQYV. In DNA form, the CDR3 reads TGTGCCAGCAGCCAAGCAGCGGAGGGGTCCGAGCAGTACGTC.